Below, 24 T cell receptor beta chains from the same sample are listed, as sequenced in a study of T cell repertoires in cytomegalovirus infection. One entry per CDR3 protein, called by TCRdb with MiXCR from the reads. Counted here are fewer than 400,000 distinct CDR3 sequences, about a sixth occurring once; the ten biggest clones make up about 10%. The specimen was PBMCs. Receptor source: a human donor in good health (CMV status not recorded). Some clones in this sample may be carry-over from other donors' samples.

This clonotype was observed at least ten times. The chain employs TRBV12-3 or TRBV12-4 and TRBJ1-3; maybe TRBD1 (5 bases). The V and J ends lost 4 bases and 4 bases respectively, with 11 bases between them. The CDR3 runs 14 residues. CDR3 DNA sequence: TGTGCCAGCAGTTGGGACTCGGCCGGAAACACCATATATTTT. Translation: CASSWDSAGNTIYF.

This clonotype has a handful of counts. The chain couples TRBV7-9 to TRBJ2-3, with D maybe TRBD2 (5 bases). The CDR3 spans 13 residues. The V gene lost 6 bases and the J gene lost 7 bases, with 14 bases spanning the gap. Germline V CDR1 and CDR2: SEHNR, FQNEAQ (reference sequence). CDR3 residues: CASSRGPSNTQYF. The CDR3 DNA is TGTGCCAGCAGTCGAGGGCCCTCCAATACGCAGTATTTT.

This clonotype was recorded many times. The rearrangement links TRBV7-9 to TRBJ2-1, with TRBD2 matching over 7 bases. V shed 4 bases and J 4 bases; nucleotides not matched to a gene: 4. Germline assignment: CDR1 SEHNR and CDR2 FQNEAQ (reference sequence). The CDR3 loop spans 14 amino acids. The CDR3 DNA reads as TGTGCCAGCAGCTCGTGGCGGGGGTACAATGAGCAGTTCTTC. It yields the protein CASSSWRGYNEQFF.

In its sample, this clonotype was seen a few times. The J gene is TRBJ1-1, the V gene TRBV19; D gene ambiguous. The CDR3 spans 13 residues. The germline V gene has CDR1 LNHDA and CDR2 SQIVND (reference sequence). Trimming pared 9 bases from V and 6 bases from J, leaving 17 bases between. CDR3 DNA sequence: TGTGCCAGCTTAATTAGCCCTTACGCTGAAGCTTTCTTT. Amino acids: CASLISPYAEAFF. Based on the CDR3 plus reference TRBV19 and TRBJ1-1, the full variable domain is DGGITQSPKYLFRKEGQNVTLSCEQNLNHDAMYWYRQDPGQGLRLIYYSQIVNDFQKGDIAEGYSVSREKKESFPLTVTSAQKNPTAFYLCASLISPYAEAFFGQGTRLTVV.

The V call is TRBV19, the J call TRBJ2-7, with D perhaps matching TRBD1 or TRBD2 (5 bases each). CDR1 and CDR2 from the germline V gene are LNHDA and SQIVND (reference sequence). V was pared by 2 bases and J by 4 bases, with 12 bases between. CDR3 size: 14 residues. CDR3 region: CASSITQGEYEQYF. The CDR3 nucleotides are TGTGCCAGTAGTATAACGCAGGGAGAATACGAGCAGTACTTC.

The chain recombines TRBV19 with TRBJ2-1; 7 positions match TRBD2. The CDR3 is made up of 15 amino acids. CDR1 is LNHDA, CDR2 SQIVND, per germline (reference sequence). The V and J ends lost 5 bases and 2 bases, in that order; junction bases with no gene match: 6. The CDR3 here is CASSLGDYAYNEQFF. CDR3 DNA sequence: TGTGCCAGTAGTCTGGGGGACTATGCCTACAATGAGCAGTTCTTC.

V gene TRBV6-1 combines with J gene TRBJ1-4, with 7 bases fitting TRBD1. The CDR3 extends over 14 amino acids. CDR1 is MNHNS and CDR2 is SASEGT in the germline V gene. Losses at the gene ends were 4 bases for V and 8 bases for J; bases not matched to a gene: 7. CDR3 nucleotide sequence: TGTGCCAGCAGTGCGACAGGGTCTGACGAAAAACTGTTTTTT. Amino acid sequence: CASSATGSDEKLFF.

This clonotype was picked up many times. The CDR3 protein is CASSLPPSLGQYF. The CDR3 DNA reads TGTGCCAGCAGCTTACCCCCATCCCTGGGGCAGTACTTC. The chain is built from TRBV7-2 and TRBJ2-7; the D is unclear. The CDR3 sequence is 13 residues long. V was cut by 2 bases and J by 9 bases, with 14 bases left in between. Germline CDR1 is SGHTA and CDR2 is FQGNSA.

The rearrangement uses TRBV20-1 and TRBJ2-5; D is undetermined. The germline V gene encodes CDR1 DFQATT and CDR2 SNEGSKA (reference sequence). The CDR3 loop spans 13 amino acids. Between the trimmed V and J ends, which lost 6 bases and 0 bases, there was a span of 11 bases. This CDR3 reads CSAPRDNQETQYF. CDR3 in DNA: TGCAGTGCCCCCCGAGACAACCAAGAGACCCAGTACTTC.

CDR3 residues: CASSWTGDVDEQYF. The CDR3 DNA reads TGTGCCAGCAGCTGGACAGGGGATGTCGACGAGCAGTACTTC. This chain links TRBV5-6 with TRBJ2-7; 9 nucleotides line up with TRBD1. The CDR3 contains 14 residues. The germline V gene encodes CDR1 SGHDT and CDR2 YYEEEE. After removal of 3 bases from V and 5 bases from J, the junction contained 6 bases not matched to a gene. The whole variable domain, remainder taken from reference TRBV5-6 and TRBJ2-7, is DAGVTQSPTHLIKTRGQQVTLRCSPKSGHDTVSWYQQALGQGPQFIFQYYEEEERQRGNFPDRFSGHQFPNYSSELNVNALLLGDSALYLCASSWTGDVDEQYFGPGTRLTVT.

This clonotype has a count of ten or more. The chain uses TRBV12-3 or TRBV12-4 and TRBJ1-4; 7 bases line up with TRBD1. V was clipped by 4 bases and J by 5 bases; unmatched bases: 10. The CDR3 spans 16 residues. For the CDR3, the DNA is TGTGCCAGCAGTTCGCAGGGGCGGGACAGAAATGAAAAACTGTTTTTT. It specifies CASSSQGRDRNEKLFF.

This rearrangement joins TRBV7-2 to TRBJ2-3; 8 bases are a match to TRBD2. This CDR3 contains 17 residues. Germline lookup yields CDR1 SGHTA and CDR2 FQGNSA. V shed 5 bases and J 2 bases; nucleotides not matched to a gene: 12. The CDR3 reads CASSGWLRGATTDTQYF. CDR3 sequence (DNA): TGTGCCAGCAGCGGGTGGCTGCGGGGGGCCACCACAGATACGCAGTATTTT.

The rearrangement links TRBV9 to TRBJ2-1; TRBD2 aligns across 8 bases. Germline V CDR1 and CDR2: SGDLS, YYNGEE. V shed 0 bases, J shed 6 bases, and the junction held 14 bases outside the gene matches. The length of the CDR3 is 18 residues. In nucleotides, the CDR3 is TGTGCCAGCAGCGTAGCGGGGGGGGGGTTTAGCGGGACCAATGAGCAGTTCTTC. It codes for CASSVAGGGFSGTNEQFF.

In the case of this clonotype: One junction end disagrees with the germline gene, perhaps due to a read error. V gene TRBV19 combines with J gene TRBJ1-1, with D tentatively TRBD1 (6 bases). This CDR3 comprises 15 residues. The germline V gene encodes CDR1 LNHDA and CDR2 SQIVND (reference sequence). The DNA for the CDR3 is TGTGCCAGTAGCATAGGGGGGAGGCGAAACACTGAAGCTTTCTTT. Encoded protein: CASSIGGRRNTEAFF.

At least ten counts were recorded for this clonotype. The chain couples TRBV7-2 to TRBJ2-3; D is unresolved. CDR3 size: 15 residues. Germline loops: CDR1 SGHTA, CDR2 FQGNSA. Deletions cut 5 bases from V and 2 bases from J, with 14 bases between. The CDR3 is CASSPLFWDTDTQYF. The CDR3 DNA reads TGTGCCAGCAGCCCCCTATTCTGGGACACAGATACGCAGTATTTT. The complete variable domain, with remaining parts taken from reference TRBV7-2 and TRBJ2-3, reads GAGVSQSPSNKVTEKGKDVELRCDPISGHTALYWYRQSLGQGLEFLIYFQGNSAPDKSGLPSDRFSAERTGGSVSTLTIQRTQQEDSAVYLCASSPLFWDTDTQYFGPGTRLTVL.

This clonotype was counted many times. The V and J genes are TRBV7-2 and TRBJ2-3; no definite D call. Germline V gene lookup returns CDR1 SGHTA and CDR2 FQGNSA. The CDR3 has 13 residues. V was clipped by 5 bases and J by 2 bases, with 8 bases between them. The CDR3 sequence is CASSPQFTDTQYF. The DNA of the CDR3 is TGTGCCAGCAGCCCCCAGTTCACAGATACGCAGTATTTT.

The chain uses TRBV7-6 and TRBJ1-3; 7 positions agree with TRBD1. The germline V gene encodes CDR1 SGHVS and CDR2 FNYEAQ. Trimming cost V 5 bases and J 3 bases; bases outside gene matches: 13. This CDR3 is 17 amino acids long. The CDR3 is CASSPSRDSSIGNTIYF. In nucleotides, the CDR3 is TGTGCCAGCAGCCCAAGCCGGGACAGTTCAATTGGAAACACCATATATTTT. Full variable domain (outside the CDR3, taken from reference TRBV7-6 and TRBJ1-3): GAGVSQSPRYKVTKRGQDVALRCDPISGHVSLYWYRQALGQGPEFLTYFNYEAQQDKSGLPNDRFSAERPEGSISTLTIQRTEQRDSAMYRCASSPSRDSSIGNTIYFGEGSWLTVV.

The table lists this clonotype with a few counts. This chain joins TRBV5-1 and TRBJ1-1; 8 positions match TRBD1. Germline V gene sequence: CDR1 SGHRS, CDR2 YFSETQ. With 1 base clipped from V and 3 bases from J, the junction kept 5 bases outside the gene matches. The CDR3 covers 15 residues. The DNA for the CDR3 is TGCGCCAGCAGCTTGCAAGGACAGGGCCACACTGAAGCTTTCTTT. Translating it yields CASSLQGQGHTEAFF. The full variable domain, in which reference TRBV5-1 and TRBJ1-1 provide the parts outside the CDR3, is KAGVTQTPRYLIKTRGQQVTLSCSPISGHRSVSWYQQTPGQGLQFLFEYFSETQRNKGNFPGRFSGRQFSNSRSEMNVSTLELGDSALYLCASSLQGQGHTEAFFGQGTRLTVV.

The rearrangement links TRBV12-3 or TRBV12-4 to TRBJ1-6; 9 bases match TRBD1. V shed 5 bases and J 10 bases; nucleotides not matched to a gene: 3. There are 13 residues in the CDR3. Here the CDR3 DNA reads TGTGCCAGCAGTGAACAGGGGGCCTCACCCCTCCACTTT. This translates into CASSEQGASPLHF.

This clonotype was observed a handful of times. The rearrangement uses TRBV4-1 and TRBJ2-1, with 9 bases lining up with TRBD2. The J segment lost 8 bases and the V segment lost 4 bases, leaving 3 bases of the junction unmatched. There are 13 residues in the CDR3. In germline, CDR1 is MGHRA, CDR2 YSYEKL. The CDR3 loop reads CASSRTSVDEQFF. CDR3 sequence (DNA): TGCGCCAGCAGCCGGACTAGCGTCGATGAGCAGTTCTTC.

The rearrangement uses TRBV7-6 and TRBJ1-5; TRBD1 matches 8 bases. The J segment lost 3 bases and the V segment lost 5 bases, leaving 6 bases of the junction unmatched. Looked up from germline, CDR1 is SGHVS and CDR2 is FNYEAQ. CDR3 length: 15 amino acids. Here the CDR3 reads CASSPDRGDNQPQHF. As DNA, the CDR3 is TGTGCCAGCAGCCCCGACAGGGGCGACAATCAGCCCCAGCATTTT.

J is TRBJ2-7 and V is TRBV2; D gene unclear. Looked up from germline, CDR1 is SNHLY and CDR2 is FYNNEI. V lost 8 bases, J lost 1 base, and 9 bases lay in between. This CDR3 is 12 amino acids long. The CDR3 sequence: CASLDASYEQYF. CDR3 nucleotides: TGTGCCAGCCTGGACGCGTCCTACGAGCAGTACTTC.

This rearrangement joins TRBV14 to TRBJ2-3; 7 bases match TRBD1. With V trimmed by 1 base and J by 8 bases, 12 bases remained unmatched. Germline V gene sequence: CDR1 SGHDN, CDR2 FVKESK. CDR3 size: 16 residues. DNA of the CDR3: TGTGCCAGCAGCCAAGGAAGGGGGCACTTCTTAGGTACGCAGTATTTT. Its protein product is CASSQGRGHFLGTQYF.

This clonotype appeared many times. V and J are TRBV7-2 and TRBJ2-1; 9 bases are shared with TRBD2. This CDR3 has 15 residues. Germline V lookup: CDR1 SGHTA, CDR2 FQGNSA. Trimming at V came to 6 bases and at J to 9 bases, leaving 12 bases not matched to a gene. The CDR3 spells CASRLASGVTSEQFF. CDR3 bases: TGTGCCAGCAGGTTGGCTAGCGGGGTTACTAGTGAGCAGTTCTTC.